The rows below give T cell receptor beta chains drawn from one sample of a study of blood T cell repertoires in COVID-19. The repertoire was sequenced with immunoSEQ multiplex PCR; TCRdb's copy has only in-frame clones and lacks some. The sample shows approximately 200,000 clones, around 79% of them seen only once. The sequencing input was peripheral blood. The receptors stem from a woman aged 40 to 50 with COVID-19, enrolled during active disease. CDR3s include the opening cysteine and the closing phenylalanine or tryptophan. A D gene is named only where the DNA matches it firmly. Clone size is given for some rows only: seen once, a few or many times, or a class if the clone is expanded.

>TRBV30|-|TRBJ2-3|-
TGTGCCTGGAGTTCTGACTCAAAACGGGGGTATTTT
CAWSSDSKRGYF
>TRBV18|-|TRBJ1-5|TRBD1
TGTGCCAGCTCCGCCCAGGGGGAGAGCAATCAGCCCCAGCATTTT
CASSAQGESNQPQHF
>TRBV6-2/TRBV6-3|-|TRBJ1-5|-
TGTGCCAGCAGTTACCCACCAGACAGCCGGAGGGGACAGCCCCAGCATTTT
CASSYPPDSRRGQPQHF
>TRBV20-1|-|TRBJ2-1|-
TGCAGTGTTAGTACCCTAGCCAACGAGCAGTTCTTC
CSVSTLANEQFF
>TRBV19|-|TRBJ2-1|TRBD2
TGTGCCAGTAGCGACGGGCTAGCGGGGGTGTATGAGCAGTTCTTC
CASSDGLAGVYEQFF
>TRBV9|once|TRBJ1-3|-
TGTGCCAGCAGCGTAGCGCGGGGGAGAGGAAACACCATATATTTT
CASSVARGRGNTIYF
>TRBV5-4|-|TRBJ2-1|TRBD2
TGTGCCAGCAGCTCCTCACTAGCGGGAGTGTACAATGAGCAGTTCTTC
CASSSSLAGVYNEQFF
>TRBV28|-|TRBJ1-2|-
TGTGCCAGCAGTTTAAAAGAGGGTGGCTATGGCTACACCTTC
CASSLKEGGYGYTF
>TRBV7-2|-|TRBJ2-3|TRBD1
TGTGCCAGCAGGCCTACAGGGGAAGGCACAGATACGCAGTATTTT
CASRPTGEGTDTQYF
>TRBV6-6|-|TRBJ2-1|-
TGTGCCAGCGAAACAGGGAAGGACTACAATGAGCAGTTCTTC
CASETGKDYNEQFF
>TRBV7-2|few|TRBJ1-3|TRBD1
TGTGCCAGCAGCTTTACCGGGACAGGCAGCTCTGGAAACACCATATATTTT
CASSFTGTGSSGNTIYF
>TRBV12-3/TRBV12-4|-|TRBJ2-7|-
TGTGCCAGCAGAGAGAACAGGGCCTACGAGCAGTACTTC
CASRENRAYEQYF
>TRBV19|-|TRBJ1-2|-
TGTGCCAGTAGTATCGTGAGATCCCCCTATGGCTACACCTTC
CASSIVRSPYGYTF
>TRBV5-6|-|TRBJ1-2|-
TGTGCCAGCAGCTTAACGCAGGGCCTCCTCTATGGCTACACCTTC
CASSLTQGLLYGYTF
>TRBV2|-|TRBJ2-3|-
TGTGCCAGCGCCAAGGAGCCTAGCACAGATACGCAGTATTTT
CASAKEPSTDTQYF
>TRBV5-1|-|TRBJ2-5|-
TGCGCCAGCAGCTTGGGAGTTCAAGAGACCCAGTACTTC
CASSLGVQETQYF
>TRBV18|-|TRBJ2-3|-
TGTGCCAGCTCAACTTGGACTGGTTGGCCAGATACGCAGTATTTT
CASSTWTGWPDTQYF
>TRBV11-2|-|TRBJ2-6|-
TGTGCCAGCAGCTTAGAGTACTCTGGGGCCAACGTCCTGACTTTC
CASSLEYSGANVLTF
>TRBV10-3|-|TRBJ1-2|TRBD1
TGTGCCATCAGGCTAGGACAGGGCGCCTATGGCTACACCTTC
CAIRLGQGAYGYTF
>TRBV5-6|-|TRBJ2-3|TRBD2
TGTGCCAGCAGCGCACTAGCGGGGGGCCTCAGCACAGATACGCAGTATTTT
CASSALAGGLSTDTQYF
>TRBV7-8|-|TRBJ1-1|-
TGTGCCAGCAGCCTAAGGACAGAGAACACTGAAGCTTTCTTT
CASSLRTENTEAFF
>TRBV7-3|-|TRBJ1-2|-
TGTGCCAGCAGCTCCCCGGGACTCCTCGGCTACACCTTC
CASSSPGLLGYTF
>TRBV18|-|TRBJ2-1|-
TGTGCCAGCTCCCGATCCGCGGAATACAATGAGCAGTTCTTC
CASSRSAEYNEQFF
>TRBV7-9|-|TRBJ1-1|-
TGTGCCAGCACCCAGGGGTCGAACACTGAAGCTTTCTTT
CASTQGSNTEAFF
>TRBV3-1/TRBV3-2|-|TRBJ2-1|TRBD2
TGTGCCAGCAGCCAAGAAAGACTAGCCGGGGACAATGAGCAGTTCTTC
CASSQERLAGDNEQFF
>TRBV5-8|-|TRBJ2-7|-
TGTGCCAGCAGTCCGGGACTTGCAGCCTACGAGCAGTACTTC
CASSPGLAAYEQYF
>TRBV19|-|TRBJ2-2|TRBD2
TGTGCCAGTAGCTCTCTAGCGGGATTAGCCGGGGAGCTGTTTTTT
CASSSLAGLAGELFF
>TRBV9|many|TRBJ2-7|TRBD2
TGTGCCAGCAACAAATCCCCGGGGGGGAGTTACGAGCAGTACTTC
CASNKSPGGSYEQYF
>TRBV7-3|-|TRBJ2-5|-
TGTGCCAGCAGCCTAGGACTCCAAGAGACCCAGTACTTC
CASSLGLQETQYF
>TRBV28|-|TRBJ2-1|TRBD2
TGTGCCAGCAGAGCGGGAGGGACTACTGAGCAGTTCTTC
CASRAGGTTEQFF
>TRBV11-3|-|TRBJ2-3|TRBD2
TGTGCCAGCAGCCCAGCCGGGAGGACTACGCAGTATTTT
CASSPAGRTTQYF
>TRBV3-1/TRBV3-2|-|TRBJ1-5|-
TGTGCCAGCAGCCCCGGGGGTCTGAGCAATCAGCCCCAGCATTTT
CASSPGGLSNQPQHF
>TRBV2|-|TRBJ1-5|-
TGTGCCAGCACCTCGGAGCTCAATCAGCCCCAGCATTTT
CASTSELNQPQHF
>TRBV6-5|-|TRBJ1-6|TRBD1
TGTGCCACCACCGGGACAGGGGGATCACCCCTCCACTTT
CATTGTGGSPLHF
>TRBV18|-|TRBJ2-1|-
TGTGCCAGCTCACCGGGCGCCTTGAGCTCCTACAATGAGCAGTTCTTC
CASSPGALSSYNEQFF
>TRBV3-1/TRBV3-2|-|TRBJ2-5|-
TGTGCCAGCAGCCAAGGCGGCCAAGAGACCCAGTACTTC
CASSQGGQETQYF
>TRBV5-1|-|TRBJ2-7|-
TGCGCCACCTCACAGTTAGGGGAGGTTAACGAGCAGTACTTC
CATSQLGEVNEQYF
>TRBV9|-|TRBJ2-3|-
TGTGCCAGCAGCGTAGCTTCGACACGTTACACAGATACGCAGTATTTT
CASSVASTRYTDTQYF
>TRBV7-2|-|TRBJ1-2|-
TGTGCCAGCAGCTTAGGTCTATCGGGCAGGGCTAGCTATGGCTACACCTTC
CASSLGLSGRASYGYTF
>TRBV30|-|TRBJ2-1|-
TGTGCCTGGAGTCGCACCGACAGTAACAATGAGCAGTTCTTC
CAWSRTDSNNEQFF
>TRBV28|-|TRBJ1-1|TRBD1
TGTGCCTCTATGGGAACCGGGACAGTACCTGAAGCTTTCTTT
CASMGTGTVPEAFF
>TRBV9|-|TRBJ2-7|TRBD1
TGTGCCAGCAGCGGTGGTGGGACAGGGGGGTACGAGCAGTACTTC
CASSGGGTGGYEQYF
>TRBV5-1|-|TRBJ2-7|TRBD2
TGCGCCAGCAGCCCCATTAGCGGGAGCCGGGACGAGCAGTACTTC
CASSPISGSRDEQYF
>TRBV7-2|-|TRBJ1-1|TRBD1
TGTGCCAGCAGCGCAAGACAGGGGAACACTGAAGCTTTCTTT
CASSARQGNTEAFF
>TRBV7-2|-|TRBJ1-3|-
TGTGCCAGCAGCCCGGCCGTGAGGTCTGGAAACACCATATATTTT
CASSPAVRSGNTIYF
>TRBV20-1|-|TRBJ2-7|-
TGCAGTGCTAGCTCAGGGCACGAGCAGTACTTC
CSASSGHEQYF
>TRBV7-8|-|TRBJ2-5|TRBD2
TGTGCCAGCAGCTTAGAAGCCCTAGCGGGGGGGCCGGAGACCCAGTACTTC
CASSLEALAGGPETQYF
>TRBV7-2|once|TRBJ1-5|-
TGTGCCAGCAGCTTGGGGACCGGGACACTCCGCAATCAGCCCCAGCATTTT
CASSLGTGTLRNQPQHF
>TRBV7-3|-|TRBJ1-1|TRBD1
TGTGCCAGCAGCAGGGACAGAAACACTGAAGCTTTCTTT
CASSRDRNTEAFF